The source of this T cell receptor (beta chain) is a study of T cells in Graves' hyperthyroidism and ophthalmopathy. General observations from the study: Among clonotypes expanded in thyroid above 0.001, most were also found in blood. Stable hyperthyroidism was separated from ophthalmopathy by a model based on 13 V-J features.

Amplified TCR beta CDR3 regions derived from RNA transcripts. TCR CDR3 regions were first amplified by RT-PCR with HTBI primers. TCRdb ran MiXCR on the multiplex PCR reads and lists one entry per CDR3 protein. This table holds hundreds of thousands of distinct CDR3 sequences, 15% to 20% found once. The table lists this clonotype with many counts. Its matching antigen is unknown. CDR3 length: 15 amino acids. Trimming left V 6 bases short and J 1 base short, with 14 bases between. Germline V gene data show CDR1 as SGHRS and CDR2 as YFSETQ. This TCR came from a woman in her 30s with Graves' hyperthyroidism. Sequencing was performed on blood. The rearrangement uses TRBV5-1 and TRBJ1-3; D is perhaps TRBD1 (5 bases). The DNA of the CDR3 is TGCGCCAGCACCTCCGCAGGGATTTCTGGAAACACCATATATTTT. Protein product: CASTSAGISGNTIYF.